Below, 28 T cell receptor beta chains from the same sample are listed, as sequenced in a study of T cell repertoires in cytomegalovirus infection. In TCRdb, the reads were re-called with MiXCR into one record per CDR3 protein. The table records fewer than 550,000 distinct CDR3 sequences, approximately 10% of them present only once. Sample: PBMCs. The receptors come from a human donor in good health (CMV status not recorded). Some clones in this sample may be carry-over from other donors' samples.

Many counts were recorded for this clonotype. The rearrangement joins TRBV12-3 or TRBV12-4 to TRBJ2-6; perhaps D is TRBD1 or TRBD2 (5 bases each). The CDR3 runs to 15 residues. The V and J ends lost 8 bases and 2 bases respectively, with 13 bases between them. The CDR3 sequence: CASGLVGPGANVLTF. In DNA, the CDR3 is TGTGCCAGCGGACTTGTGGGGCCTGGGGCCAACGTCCTGACTTTC.

The chain employs TRBV20-1 and TRBJ2-7; D perhaps matches TRBD2 (6 bases). The germline gives CDR1 DFQATT, CDR2 SNEGSKA (reference sequence). The CDR3 runs 14 residues. V shed 0 bases and J shed 4 bases, with 13 bases lying between them. The CDR3 spells CSAREFGGWYEQYF. CDR3 coding DNA: TGCAGTGCTAGAGAGTTCGGGGGTTGGTACGAGCAGTACTTC.

In its sample, this clonotype was seen many times. The CDR3 region is CASSLVPGEETQYF. The CDR3, as DNA: TGTGCCAGCAGCTTAGTTCCAGGGGAAGAGACCCAGTACTTC. V is TRBV7-9 and J is TRBJ2-5, with TRBD1 as a possible D gene (6 bases). The CDR3 extends over 14 amino acids. With 1 base removed from V and 3 bases from J, the gap between germline ends came to 9 bases. Germline lookup yields CDR1 SEHNR and CDR2 FQNEAQ (reference sequence).

This clonotype was detected only a few times. V and J are TRBV9 and TRBJ1-1; 7 bases map to TRBD1. This CDR3 comprises 14 residues. Trimming took 4 bases from V and 4 from J; bases not matched to a gene: 7. CDR1 is SGDLS, CDR2 YYNGEE, per germline. The DNA of the CDR3 is TGTGCCAGCAGCCTAGGACAGGCCCGCACTGAAGCTTTCTTT. Amino acids: CASSLGQARTEAFF.

This chain uses TRBV6-5 with TRBJ2-7, with 8 bases aligning to TRBD1. CDR1 is MNHEY, CDR2 SVGAGI, per germline. The CDR3 runs 15 residues. The V and J ends lost 6 bases and 0 bases, in that order; junction bases with no gene match: 7. For the CDR3, the DNA is TGTGCCAGCAGCACTCGGGACAGGAGCTCCTACGAGCAGTACTTC. This encodes CASSTRDRSSYEQYF.

V is TRBV19 and J is TRBJ2-2, with 10 nucleotides matching TRBD2. Germline trimming cut 3 bases from V and 5 bases from J; bases unmatched to any gene: 3. CDR3 size: 15 residues. The germline V gene has CDR1 LNHDA and CDR2 SQIVND (reference sequence). The CDR3 coding sequence is TGTGCCAGTAGTATTGGTAGCGGGAGGACCGGGGAGCTGTTTTTT. Translating gives CASSIGSGRTGELFF.

The chain uses TRBV6-6 and TRBJ2-2; D call uncertain. This CDR3 has 15 residues. Trimming left V 6 bases short and J 3 bases short, with 14 bases between. In germline, CDR1 is MNHNY, CDR2 SVGAGI (reference sequence). The DNA for the CDR3 is TGTGCCAGCAGAAACGGCAGAACGTACACCGGGGAGCTGTTTTTT. It specifies CASRNGRTYTGELFF.

V gene TRBV14 combines with J gene TRBJ2-3; no definite D call. V shed 2 bases and J shed 9 bases, with 9 bases lying between them. There are 12 residues in the CDR3. Germline V CDR1 and CDR2: SGHDN, FVKESK. The CDR3 nucleotides read TGTGCCAGCAGCCAAATACAGACAACGCAGTATTTT. The encoded protein is CASSQIQTTQYF.

Many counts were recorded for this clonotype. V gene TRBV6-5 combines with J gene TRBJ1-1; D is unclear. Trimming took 6 bases from V and 1 from J, leaving 15 bases between them. The length of the CDR3 is 15 residues. The germline V gene has CDR1 MNHEY and CDR2 SVGAGI. The DNA of the CDR3 is TGTGCCAGCAGCCCCAGACTATACTCGAACACTGAAGCTTTCTTT. Translated: CASSPRLYSNTEAFF.

This clonotype was found many times. The rearrangement joins TRBV27 to TRBJ2-3, with TRBD1 matching 7 bases. CDR3 size: 16 residues. V lost 0 bases, J lost 0 bases, and 3 bases stayed unmatched. Germline CDR1 is MNHEY and CDR2 is SMNVEV (reference sequence). CDR3 nucleotides: TGTGCCAGCAGTTTATCCCAGACAGGGAGCACAGATACGCAGTATTTT. Translation: CASSLSQTGSTDTQYF.

This clonotype was recorded once. This chain connects TRBV4-2 to TRBJ2-7, with a tentative D call TRBD1 (6 bases). The V and J ends lost 3 bases and 3 bases respectively, with 18 bases between them. Per the germline V gene, CDR1 is LGHNA and CDR2 is YNFKEQ. The CDR3 runs to 16 residues. CDR3 in amino acids: CASSQVTGMGFYEQYF. The CDR3, as DNA: TGTGCCAGCAGCCAGGTTACAGGGATGGGTTTCTACGAGCAGTACTTC.

Many counts were recorded for this clonotype. The rearrangement links TRBV7-8 to TRBJ2-7; TRBD1 might be the D (6 bases). This CDR3 has 15 residues. V lost 1 base to trimming and J lost 2 bases, with 12 bases between them. From germline, CDR1 is SGHVS and CDR2 FQNEAQ. CDR3 in DNA: TGTGCCAGCAGCTTAGGGAACAGGGTAGCCTACGAGCAGTACTTC. Translated: CASSLGNRVAYEQYF.

This clonotype was counted ten times or more. The V gene is TRBV7-3, the J gene TRBJ2-6; possible D gene TRBD2, 6 bases. Looked up from germline, CDR1 is SGHTA and CDR2 is FQGTGA. With 1 base removed from V and 0 bases from J, the gap between germline ends came to 13 bases. The CDR3 contains 18 residues. The CDR3 sequence: CASSLMAGRLSGANVLTF. DNA of the CDR3: TGTGCCAGCAGCTTAATGGCGGGACGGCTCTCTGGGGCCAACGTCCTGACTTTC.

This clonotype has a count of ten or more. This sequence joins TRBV7-9 and TRBJ2-7; D may match TRBD1 or TRBD2 (6 bases each). Trimming removed 1 base at V and 5 bases at J, with 9 bases between. The CDR3 loop spans 13 amino acids. Germline CDR1 is SEHNR and CDR2 is FQNEAQ (reference sequence). CDR3 sequence (DNA): TGTGCCAGCAGCTTAGGTCGGGGGCACGAGCAGTACTTC. Protein: CASSLGRGHEQYF.

The sample holds many counts of this clonotype. The chain is built from TRBV4-1 and TRBJ2-1; 9 bases agree with TRBD2. With 1 base clipped from V and 9 bases from J, the junction kept 16 bases outside the gene matches. The V gene's germline CDR1 is MGHRA and CDR2 YSYEKL. The length of the CDR3 is 18 residues. CDR3 loop: CASSQVSPERGVISEQFF. Here the CDR3 DNA reads TGCGCCAGCAGCCAAGTTTCCCCTGAGCGGGGGGTTATTAGTGAGCAGTTCTTC.

This clonotype was found many times. This chain uses TRBV7-9 with TRBJ1-5, with D hard to call. The CDR3 contains 14 residues. The germline V and J ends were trimmed by 5 bases and 0 bases, with 8 bases remaining between them. Germline CDR1 SEHNR, CDR2 FQNEAQ (reference sequence). DNA of the CDR3: TGTGCCAGCAGCGTGGGTAATAGCAATCAGCCCCAGCATTTT. It is translated as CASSVGNSNQPQHF.

In this sample, this clonotype turned up a few times. This rearrangement joins TRBV4-2 to TRBJ1-1, with a weak D call TRBD1 (5 bases). CDR3 size: 16 residues. In germline, CDR1 is LGHNA, CDR2 YNFKEQ. Deletions cut 0 bases from V and 5 bases from J, with 16 bases between. CDR3 region: CASSQDAGPLRTEAFF. CDR3 in DNA: TGTGCCAGCAGCCAAGACGCAGGGCCCCTGAGGACTGAAGCTTTCTTT.

In its sample, this clonotype was seen a few times. The J gene is TRBJ1-4, the V gene TRBV19; D is perhaps TRBD1 (5 bases). Germline assignment: CDR1 LNHDA and CDR2 SQIVND (reference sequence). Trimming cost V 9 bases and J 0 bases, with 17 bases left between them. The CDR3 contains 16 residues. The CDR3 DNA reads as TGTGCCAGCCAAAAAGGGGACGGGGCAACTAATGAAAAACTGTTTTTT. Its translation: CASQKGDGATNEKLFF.

This clonotype was counted between two and nine times. V usage is TRBV12-3 or TRBV12-4 and J usage is TRBJ1-4; D is undetermined. The CDR3 contains 13 residues. V lost 5 bases to trimming and J lost 5 bases, with 9 bases between them. The CDR3 loop is CASSRTENEKLFF. CDR3 bases: TGTGCCAGCAGTCGGACGGAGAATGAAAAACTGTTTTTT.

This clonotype was counted between two and nine times. The chain joins TRBV6-1 to TRBJ2-7; 7 positions agree with TRBD1. Germline assignment: CDR1 MNHNS and CDR2 SASEGT. The CDR3 covers 14 residues. The V and J ends lost 7 bases and 3 bases, in that order; junction bases with no gene match: 9. As DNA, the CDR3 is TGTGCCAGCACCCCCGGGACAGCAAACTACGAGCAGTACTTC. Protein product: CASTPGTANYEQYF.

A few counts support this clonotype. V gene TRBV20-1 combines with J gene TRBJ2-5; 10 bases agree with TRBD2. The V segment lost 6 bases and the J segment 5 bases; nucleotides outside the gene matches: 12. Germline CDR1 is DFQATT and CDR2 is SNEGSKA (reference sequence). This CDR3 comprises 15 residues. CDR3 sequence: CSARGLAAQSETQYF. As DNA, the CDR3 is TGCAGTGCCCGCGGACTAGCGGCTCAGAGTGAGACCCAGTACTTC.

V gene TRBV15 combines with J gene TRBJ1-1; D is uncertain. This CDR3 spans 14 amino acids. From germline, CDR1 is LNHNV and CDR2 YYDKDF (reference sequence). Trimming removed 0 bases at V and 10 bases at J, with 15 bases between. CDR3 protein: CATSRDHEGTAAFF. CDR3 DNA sequence: TGTGCCACCAGCAGAGATCATGAGGGAACAGCAGCTTTCTTT.

This clonotype came up many times. The chain has TRBV20-1 and TRBJ2-3; D is possibly TRBD1 (6 bases). CDR3 length equals 14 residues. V was shortened by 3 bases and J by 1 base, with 11 bases between the two germline ends. CDR1 and CDR2 from the germline V gene are DFQATT and SNEGSKA (reference sequence). CDR3 in amino acids: CSARGDIGTDTQYF. The CDR3 nucleotides are TGCAGTGCTAGGGGGGACATCGGCACAGATACGCAGTATTTT.

This clonotype was seen ten or more times. The chain recombines TRBV28 with TRBJ2-3; the D call may be TRBD1 or TRBD2 (5 bases each). In germline, CDR1 is MDHEN, CDR2 SYDVKM. V dropped 6 bases and J dropped 4 bases, with 26 bases sitting between them. The CDR3 length is 18 residues. The CDR3 DNA reads TGTGCCAGCAGCCGTACCCTGGCCCTCGAGGGGATCGCAGATACGCAGTATTTT. Protein sequence: CASSRTLALEGIADTQYF. The full variable domain, its missing parts supplied by reference TRBV28 and TRBJ2-3, is DVKVTQSSRYLVKRTGEKVFLECVQDMDHENMFWYRQDPGLGLRLIYFSYDVKMKEKGDIPEGYSVSREKKERFSLILESASTNQTSMYLCASSRTLALEGIADTQYFGPGTRLTVL.

This clonotype was recorded at least ten times. This chain links TRBV7-8 with TRBJ2-7; 7 nucleotides agree with TRBD2. The CDR3 totals 17 residues. Unmatched junction bases numbered 13, after V lost 5 bases and J lost 0 bases. Germline CDR1 reads SGHVS; CDR2 reads FQNEAQ. The CDR3 is CASSPQRGGGGSYEQYF. The CDR3 coding sequence is TGTGCCAGCAGCCCCCAACGGGGTGGCGGGGGCTCCTACGAGCAGTACTTC.

This clonotype was detected only a few times. The chain recombines TRBV19 with TRBJ1-1; D not resolved. The V end lost 4 bases, the J end lost 3 bases, and 9 bases lay between the germline ends. CDR3 length: 13 amino acids. From germline, CDR1 is LNHDA and CDR2 SQIVND (reference sequence). The CDR3 nucleotides read TGTGCCAGTAGTACAGGACGGTACACTGAAGCTTTCTTT. This gives the protein CASSTGRYTEAFF.

This clonotype occurred many times. The chain combines TRBV6-2 or TRBV6-3 with TRBJ1-2, with a tentative D call TRBD1 (5 bases). The CDR3 has 15 residues. The germline V and J ends were trimmed by 1 base and 0 bases, with 9 bases remaining between them. From germline, CDR1 is MNHEY and CDR2 SVGEGT. This chain's CDR3 is CASSYYYRTNYGYTF. The CDR3 DNA reads TGTGCCAGCAGTTACTATTACAGGACTAACTATGGCTACACCTTC.

The chain employs TRBV19 and TRBJ2-1; weak D call: TRBD2 (6 bases). V lost 3 bases and J 7 bases, leaving 13 bases between the germline ends. This CDR3 has 14 amino acids. In germline, CDR1 is LNHDA, CDR2 SQIVND (reference sequence). Here the CDR3 reads CASSMAGGGNEQFF. CDR3 sequence (DNA): TGTGCCAGTAGTATGGCGGGTGGAGGGAATGAGCAGTTCTTC.